This TCR beta chain is from a study of identical twins. TCRdb processed the 5' RACE reads anew with MiXCR; each CDR3 protein has one entry. The data contain more than 400,000 distinct CDR3 sequences, about 15% of them singletons. The CDR3 runs 13 residues. V lost 5 bases, J lost 3 bases, and 11 bases lay in between. Germline V gene lookup returns CDR1 SGHTA and CDR2 FQGNSA. Separately, the same data were catalogued under a study of yellow fever vaccine responses in identical twins.

The chain combines TRBV7-2 with TRBJ2-7; D possibly corresponds to TRBD2 (5 bases). The source is a woman younger than 35 in good health. Sequencing was done on a sample of CD4+ T cells sorted from blood. CDR3 DNA: TGTGCCAGCAGCCCGCCCGGGGTCTACGAGCAGTACTTC. Protein product: CASSPPGVYEQYF.